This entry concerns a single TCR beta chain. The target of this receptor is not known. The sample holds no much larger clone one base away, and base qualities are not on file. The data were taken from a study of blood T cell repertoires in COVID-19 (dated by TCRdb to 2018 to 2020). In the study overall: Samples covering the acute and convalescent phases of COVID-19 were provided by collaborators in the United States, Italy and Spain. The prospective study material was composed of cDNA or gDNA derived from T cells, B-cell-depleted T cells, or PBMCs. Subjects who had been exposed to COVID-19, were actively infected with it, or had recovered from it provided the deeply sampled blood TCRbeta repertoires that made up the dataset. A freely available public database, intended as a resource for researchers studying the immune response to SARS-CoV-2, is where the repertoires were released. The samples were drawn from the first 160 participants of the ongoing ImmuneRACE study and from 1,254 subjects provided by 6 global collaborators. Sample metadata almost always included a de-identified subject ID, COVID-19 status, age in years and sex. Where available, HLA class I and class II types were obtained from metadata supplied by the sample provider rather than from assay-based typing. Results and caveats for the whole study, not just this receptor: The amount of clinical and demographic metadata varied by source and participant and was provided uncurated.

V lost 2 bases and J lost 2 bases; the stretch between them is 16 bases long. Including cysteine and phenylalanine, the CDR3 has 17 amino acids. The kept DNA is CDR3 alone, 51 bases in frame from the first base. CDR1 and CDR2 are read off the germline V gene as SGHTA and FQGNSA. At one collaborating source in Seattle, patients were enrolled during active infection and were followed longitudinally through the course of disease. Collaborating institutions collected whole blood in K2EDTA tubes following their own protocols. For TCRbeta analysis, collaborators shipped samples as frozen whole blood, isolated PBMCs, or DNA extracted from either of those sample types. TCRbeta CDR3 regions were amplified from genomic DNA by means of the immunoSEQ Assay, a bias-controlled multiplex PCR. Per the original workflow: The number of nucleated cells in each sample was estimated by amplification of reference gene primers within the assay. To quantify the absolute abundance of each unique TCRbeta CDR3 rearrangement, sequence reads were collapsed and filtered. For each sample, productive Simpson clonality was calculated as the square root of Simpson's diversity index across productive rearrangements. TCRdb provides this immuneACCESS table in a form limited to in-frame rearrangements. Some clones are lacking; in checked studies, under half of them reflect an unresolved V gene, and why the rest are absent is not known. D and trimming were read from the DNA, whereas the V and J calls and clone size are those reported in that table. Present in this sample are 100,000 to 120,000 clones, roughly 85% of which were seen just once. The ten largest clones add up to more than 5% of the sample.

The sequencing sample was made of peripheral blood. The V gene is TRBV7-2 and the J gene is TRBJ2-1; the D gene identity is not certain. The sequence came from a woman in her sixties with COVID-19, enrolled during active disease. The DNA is TGTGCCAGCAGCTTAAGAGACTCCCCGAATCCCTACAATGAGCAGTTCTTC. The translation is CASSLRDSPNPYNEQFF.